The present T cell receptor beta chain was sequenced within a study of T cells in women clearing cervical HPV infection. Across the whole study: Case blood was drawn a median around 140 days after lesion detection. Only a few women had HLA typing results available.

V was clipped by 3 bases and J by 7 bases, with 16 bases between them. Germline V gives CDR1 GTSNPN, CDR2 SVGIG (reference sequence). CDR3 length: 14 amino acids. Dot-blot hybridization genotyped cervical HPV amplified with MY09/MY11 PCR. On this clone: No antigen is known for it. The read comes to an end 3 residues before the CDR3 does, leaving the germline J gene to fill in the end.

General observations from the study: Richness differences could reflect unmeasured T-cell content per sample.

Using immunoSEQ multiplex PCR, the repertoire was profiled, and TCRdb retains in-frame clones only, with some absent. This repertoire includes some 30,000 clones. The sequenced material came from blood buffy coat. The receptor was isolated from a woman between 18 and 70 years old with a cervical HPV16 infection that either progressed to CIN3+ or cleared (not recorded which). The chain combines TRBV30 with TRBJ2-1; D is uncertain. The CDR3 DNA, read in part, is TGTGCCTGGAGGAACATTATCATCCTGAATGAG. Amino acid sequence: CAWRNIIILNE. The full CDR3 is CAWRNIIILNEQFF. The complete variable domain, with remaining parts taken from reference TRBV30 and TRBJ2-1, reads SQTIHQWPATLVQPVGSPLSLECTVEGTSNPNLYWYRQAAGRGLQLLFYSVGIGQISSEVPQNLSASRPQDRQFILSSKKLLLSDSGFYLCAWRNIIILNEQFFGPGTRLTVL.